The source of this TCR beta chain is a study of cytomegalovirus exposure and HLA in healthy donors. Overall study: About 85 million unique TCR sequences came from HLA-typed donors in an early release.

The study, taken as a whole, reports: Apparent HLA restriction characterized most CMV-associated TCR beta chains in a later analysis. Despite most TCR sequences being rare, some public TCRs occurred in many donors.

Unrecorded immune exposure was likely among donors, who were nominally healthy when sampled. Details on this clone: Its antigen is still unknown.

Primers for the PCR totalled 60 Vbeta and 13 Jbeta. Produced via immunoSEQ multiplex PCR; TCRdb's table is partial and in-frame only. This table holds approximately 180,000 clones. The specimen sequenced was PBMCs. This TCR was sampled from a man aged 25 to 40 in good health and CMV-seronegative.

The CDR3 bases are TGTGCCAGCAGCTCAAGGGACATTGAGCAGTTCTTC. It encodes CASSSRDIEQFF. The chain is built from TRBV7-9 and TRBJ2-1; maybe TRBD1 (6 bases). The germline CDR1 and CDR2 sequences are SEHNR and FQNEAQ (reference sequence). The CDR3 is made up of 12 amino acids. The ends were cut back, 4 bases at V and 9 bases at J, with 10 bases in the middle.